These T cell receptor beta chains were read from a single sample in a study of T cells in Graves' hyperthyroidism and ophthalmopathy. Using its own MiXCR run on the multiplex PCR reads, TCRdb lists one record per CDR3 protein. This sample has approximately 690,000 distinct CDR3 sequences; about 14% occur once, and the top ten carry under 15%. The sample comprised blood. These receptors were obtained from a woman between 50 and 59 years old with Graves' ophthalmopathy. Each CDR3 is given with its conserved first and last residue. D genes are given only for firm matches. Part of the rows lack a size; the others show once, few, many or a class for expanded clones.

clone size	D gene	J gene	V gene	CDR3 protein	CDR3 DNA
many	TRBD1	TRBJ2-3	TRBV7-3	CASSLNRGPSTDTQYF	TGTGCCAGCAGCTTAAACAGGGGACCCTCCACAGATACGCAGTATTTT
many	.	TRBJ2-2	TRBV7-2	CASSLSGVTGELFF	TGTGCCAGCAGCTTAAGTGGGGTCACCGGGGAGCTGTTTTTT
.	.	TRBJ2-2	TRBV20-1	CSARDFGRSPGDTGELFF	TGCAGTGCTAGAGATTTTGGTCGGAGCCCCGGCGACACCGGGGAGCTGTTTTTT
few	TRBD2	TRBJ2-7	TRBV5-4	CASSGGLAGSYEQYF	TGTGCCAGCAGCGGCGGACTAGCGGGATCCTACGAGCAGTACTTC
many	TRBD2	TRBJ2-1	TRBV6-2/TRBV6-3	CASRPSSGRRGEQFF	TGTGCCAGCAGGCCCTCTAGCGGGAGACGGGGTGAGCAGTTCTTC
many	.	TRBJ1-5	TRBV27	CASKDGDQPQHF	TGTGCCAGCAAGGACGGGGATCAGCCCCAGCATTTT
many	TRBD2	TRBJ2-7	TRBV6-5	CASSYGLAALYEQYF	TGTGCCAGCAGTTACGGGCTAGCGGCACTCTACGAGCAGTACTTC
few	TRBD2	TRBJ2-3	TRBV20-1	CSATGLARVQSTDTQYF	TGCAGTGCTACGGGACTAGCGAGAGTCCAAAGCACAGATACGCAGTATTTT
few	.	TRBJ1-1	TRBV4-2	CASSQENDGYSNTEAFF	TGTGCCAGCAGCCAAGAGAATGACGGGTACTCGAACACTGAAGCTTTCTTT
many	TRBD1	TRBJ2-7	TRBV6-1	CASSDLAGTGAYEQYF	TGTGCCAGCAGTGACTTAGCCGGGACAGGGGCCTACGAGCAGTACTTC
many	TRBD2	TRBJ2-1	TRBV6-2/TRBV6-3	CASSVAGDFNEQFF	TGTGCCAGTAGCGTTGCGGGAGATTTCAATGAGCAGTTCTTC
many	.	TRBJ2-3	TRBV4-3	CASSQFTITDTQYF	TGCGCCAGCAGCCAATTCACAATCACAGATACGCAGTATTTT
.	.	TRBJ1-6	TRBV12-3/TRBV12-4	CASLHSSYNSPLHF	TGTGCCAGCCTTCACAGCTCCTATAATTCACCCCTCCACTTT
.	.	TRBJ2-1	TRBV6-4	CASSDGDNEQFF	TGTGCCAGCAGTGACGGAGACAATGAGCAGTTCTTC
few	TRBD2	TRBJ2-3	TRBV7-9	CASSQGLAESTDTQYF	TGTGCCAGCAGCCAGGGACTAGCGGAAAGCACAGATACGCAGTATTTT
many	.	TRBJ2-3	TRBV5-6	CASSLVTVGNTDTQYF	TGTGCCAGCAGCTTGGTTACGGTTGGCAACACAGATACGCAGTATTTT
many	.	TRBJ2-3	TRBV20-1	CSAREASFPSTDTQYF	TGCAGTGCTAGAGAAGCATCGTTCCCGAGCACAGATACGCAGTATTTT
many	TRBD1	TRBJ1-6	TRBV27	CASSSGQENSPLHF	TGTGCCAGCAGTTCGGGACAGGAGAATTCACCCCTCCACTTT
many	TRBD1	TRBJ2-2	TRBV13	CASYRRGQAIRTGELFF	TGTGCCAGCTATAGGCGGGGACAGGCGATACGCACCGGGGAGCTGTTTTTT
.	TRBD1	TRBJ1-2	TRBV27	CASSLSGGIYGYTF	TGTGCCAGCAGTTTGTCAGGGGGCATCTATGGCTACACCTTC
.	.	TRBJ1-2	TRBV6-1	CASVGGGLQTEGIYGYTF	TGTGCCAGCGTAGGAGGGGGGCTCCAGACCGAAGGGATCTATGGCTACACCTTC
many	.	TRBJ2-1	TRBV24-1	CATSDSSVRREQFF	TGTGCCACCAGTGACTCCTCAGTACGTCGTGAGCAGTTCTTC
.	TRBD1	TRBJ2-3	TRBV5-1	CASSPGQGASTDTQYF	TGCGCCAGCAGCCCAGGACAGGGGGCGAGCACAGATACGCAGTATTTT
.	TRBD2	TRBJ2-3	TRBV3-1	CASSLETSGRIDTQYF	TGTGCCAGCAGCCTTGAGACTAGCGGGAGAATAGATACGCAGTATTTT
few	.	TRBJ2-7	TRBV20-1	CSARGTRDLNYPDFSLRDTEQYF	TGCAGTGCTAGAGGAACACGGGACCTTAATTACCCTGACTTTTCGCTTCGCGATACGGAGCAGTACTTC
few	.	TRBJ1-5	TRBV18	CASSPLGGTTSNQPQHF	TGTGCCAGCTCACCACTTGGGGGGACAACTAGCAATCAGCCCCAGCATTTT
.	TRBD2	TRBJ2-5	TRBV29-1	CSVDGLAGASAQYF	TGCAGCGTTGATGGTCTAGCGGGAGCCTCGGCCCAGTACTTC
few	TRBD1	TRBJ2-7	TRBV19	CASSILGTGVEQYF	TGTGCCAGTAGTATCCTTGGGACAGGGGTCGAGCAGTACTTC
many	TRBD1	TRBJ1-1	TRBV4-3	CASSQTRTGDEAFF	TGCGCCAGCAGCCAGACACGGACAGGGGACGAAGCTTTCTTT
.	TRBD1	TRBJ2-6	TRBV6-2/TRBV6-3	CASSYRQGYGMYSGANVLTF	TGTGCCAGCAGTTACCGACAGGGATACGGGATGTACTCTGGGGCCAACGTCCTGACTTTC
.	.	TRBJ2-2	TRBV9	CASSVAGRNTGELFF	TGTGCCAGCAGCGTAGCGGGACGGAACACCGGGGAGCTGTTTTTT
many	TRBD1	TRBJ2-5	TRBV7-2	CASSFLLGGYEETQYF	TGTGCCAGCAGCTTTCTGTTAGGGGGCTATGAAGAGACCCAGTACTTC
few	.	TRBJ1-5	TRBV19	CASSKAGTSQPQHF	TGTGCCAGTAGTAAGGCAGGGACTAGTCAGCCCCAGCATTTT
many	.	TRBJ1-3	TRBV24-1	CATSDFRRRISGNTIYF	TGTGCCACCAGTGATTTCCGGCGGAGAATCTCTGGAAACACCATATATTTT
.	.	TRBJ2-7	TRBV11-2	CASSCTGYEQYF	TGTGCCAGCAGCTGCACAGGGTACGAGCAGTACTTC
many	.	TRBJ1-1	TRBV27	CASSLYSGWLNTEAFF	TGTGCCAGCAGTTTATATTCGGGATGGTTGAACACTGAAGCTTTCTTT
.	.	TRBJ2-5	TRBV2	CASLRDSQLEETQYF	TGTGCCAGCCTGCGGGACAGTCAATTAGAAGAGACCCAGTACTTC
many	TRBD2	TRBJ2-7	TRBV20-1	CSARSGSRSYEQYF	TGCAGTGCTAGAAGCGGGAGTAGGTCGTACGAGCAGTACTTC
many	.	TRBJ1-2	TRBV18	CASSSGTNPEGTF	TGTGCCAGCTCATCCGGGACGAACCCAGAGGGTACCTTC